One TCR beta chain is described in this entry. This specimen belongs to a study of blood T cells in healthy people across ages. It was with a sample-barcoded 5' primer and a J-beta primer mix that a second PCR of about 7 to 12 cycles was run. Each cDNA molecule was tagged by a template-switch adaptor with 12 random nucleotides. TCRdb called the 5' RACE reads again in MiXCR, with one record for every CDR3 protein. The sample comprises 910,000 or so distinct CDR3 sequences, about 51% of which are singletons, and roughly a fifth rests with the top ten. Germline V gene lookup returns CDR1 SGHTS and CDR2 YDEGEE. Between the trimmed V and J ends, which lost 0 bases and 0 bases, there was a span of 10 bases. CDR3 length equals 15 residues.

The genes are TRBV5-8 and TRBJ2-7; D is ambiguous. The receptor comes from a woman aged 60 to 75 in good health. Sequences were obtained from blood. The CDR3 DNA reads TGTGCCAGCAGCTTGGTAGGTCACGACTCCTACGAGCAGTACTTC. Its translation is CASSLVGHDSYEQYF.